Listed here are 30 T cell receptor beta chains from one sample, sequenced in a study of cytomegalovirus exposure and HLA in healthy donors. Primers: 60 Vbeta forward and 13 Jbeta reverse. Using immunoSEQ multiplex PCR, the repertoire was profiled, and TCRdb retains in-frame clones only, with some absent. There are around 97,000 clones in the sample; about three quarters occur only once, and over 3% lies in the top ten. Specimen: PBMCs. The receptor set was obtained from a man aged 40-49 years in good health and CMV-seronegative.

This clone appeared a single time. This rearrangement joins TRBV2 to TRBJ1-1; D gene unclear. The CDR3 length is 15 residues. Looked up from germline, CDR1 is SNHLY and CDR2 is FYNNEI. V lost 2 bases to trimming and J lost 3 bases, with 13 bases between them. The CDR3 DNA sequence: TGTGCCAGCAGTGAAAGATCGGTAGTGGACACTGAAGCTTTCTTT. Translated: CASSERSVVDTEAFF.

This chain joins TRBV30 and TRBJ2-2; 7 bases fit TRBD2. J gave up 2 bases and V 1 base, and 4 bases lay outside the gene matches. This CDR3 has 15 residues. Germline V gene lookup returns CDR1 GTSNPN and CDR2 SVGIG (reference sequence). CDR3 region: CAWSGSGQNTGELFF. The DNA for the CDR3 is TGTGCCTGGAGTGGTAGCGGGCAAAACACCGGGGAGCTGTTTTTT.

This sequence joins TRBV10-3 and TRBJ2-7; 7 bases align to TRBD1. The CDR3 has 13 amino acids. Germline-derived CDR1 and CDR2 are ENHRY and SYGVKD. V lost 9 bases and J lost 4; bases outside the gene matches: 9. CDR3 residues: CAIRGTEPYEQYF. The CDR3 nucleotides are TGTGCCATTAGGGGGACAGAGCCATACGAGCAGTACTTC.

The chain has TRBV13 and TRBJ2-5; D unresolved. The CDR3 is 13 residues long. V dropped 1 base and J dropped 4 bases, with 7 bases sitting between them. From germline, CDR1 is PRHDT and CDR2 FYEKMQ (reference sequence). The CDR3 reads CASSLEAGETQYF. In DNA, the CDR3 is TGTGCCAGCAGCTTAGAGGCAGGAGAGACCCAGTACTTC.

This chain links TRBV9 with TRBJ1-2, with D possibly matching TRBD1 (5 bases). The V end was cut by 3 bases, the J end by 3 bases, with 9 bases between. The CDR3 extends over 13 amino acids. Germline CDR1 reads SGDLS; CDR2 reads YYNGEE. CDR3 region: CASSGQTYYGYTF. The CDR3 coding sequence is TGTGCCAGCAGCGGACAGACATACTATGGCTACACCTTC.

The count of this clone is one. CDR3 region: CATSLGPSGEQYF. As DNA, the CDR3 is TGTGCCACCAGCCTGGGGCCCTCGGGCGAGCAGTACTTC. The J gene is TRBJ2-7, the V gene TRBV15, with a possible D match to TRBD1 (5 bases). The CDR3 runs to 13 residues. The germline V and J ends were trimmed by 5 bases and 6 bases, with 14 bases remaining between them. Germline V gene lookup returns CDR1 LNHNV and CDR2 YYDKDF (reference sequence). Using reference TRBV15 and TRBJ2-7 for the parts outside the CDR3, the full variable domain is DAMVIQNPRYQVTQFGKPVTLSCSQTLNHNVMYWYQQKSSQAPKLLFHYYDKDFNNEADTPDNFQSRRPNTSFCFLDIRSPGLGDTAMYLCATSLGPSGEQYFGPGTRLTVT.

The sample holds a few counts of this clone. V gene TRBV30 combines with J gene TRBJ1-3, with D possibly matching TRBD1 (5 bases). Germline CDR1 GTSNPN, CDR2 SVGIG (reference sequence). This CDR3 has 14 amino acids. The V gene lost 3 bases and the J gene lost 0 bases, with 9 bases spanning the gap. For the CDR3, the DNA is TGTGCCTGGAGCCGCGGGACCTCTGGAAACACCATATATTTT. It translates to CAWSRGTSGNTIYF.

This clone was observed a few times. The chain uses TRBV2 and TRBJ1-1; tentatively, D is TRBD1 (6 bases). The germline V gene encodes CDR1 SNHLY and CDR2 FYNNEI. Trimming took 8 bases from V and 3 from J, leaving 19 bases between them. The CDR3 is made up of 15 amino acids. The CDR3 sequence is CASQQGTEDDTEAFF. CDR3 nucleotide sequence: TGTGCCAGCCAACAGGGTACGGAGGATGACACTGAAGCTTTCTTT.

The chain recombines TRBV5-4 with TRBJ2-5; 7 bases align to TRBD1. The V gene's germline CDR1 is SGHNT and CDR2 YYREEE (reference sequence). Trimming removed 3 bases from V and 5 bases from J; junction bases left unmatched: 13. The CDR3 consists of 16 residues. The CDR3 sequence: CASSSQQGRGGETQYF. CDR3 coding DNA: TGTGCCAGCAGCTCACAACAGGGGCGAGGTGGTGAGACCCAGTACTTC.

The V and J genes are TRBV4-3 and TRBJ1-6; possibly TRBD1 for D (5 bases). The germline V gene encodes CDR1 LGHNA and CDR2 YSLEER. Trimming shortened V by 0 bases and J by 9 bases, and 15 bases separated the two germline ends. The CDR3 loop spans 16 amino acids. The CDR3 loop reads CASSQDFRGVGSPLHF. The DNA for the CDR3 is TGCGCCAGCAGCCAAGATTTTCGGGGGGTCGGTTCACCCCTCCACTTT.

The chain has TRBV9 and TRBJ2-3; TRBD2 matches 7 bases. Trimming cost V 3 bases and J 5 bases; bases outside gene matches: 9. The germline V gene encodes CDR1 SGDLS and CDR2 YYNGEE. The CDR3 consists of 15 residues. DNA of the CDR3: TGTGCCAGCAGCGGAACGTGGGGGGGAGGAGATACGCAGTATTTT. Encoded protein: CASSGTWGGGDTQYF. Full variable domain (missing parts from reference TRBV9 and TRBJ2-3): DSGVTQTPKHLITATGQRVTLRCSPRSGDLSVYWYQQSLDQGLQFLIQYYNGEERAKGNILERFSAQQFPDLHSELNLSSLELGDSALYFCASSGTWGGGDTQYFGPGTRLTVL.

This chain connects TRBV5-6 to TRBJ2-3; 9 bases fit TRBD2. V shed 2 bases and J 3 bases; nucleotides not matched to a gene: 10. This CDR3 is built from 17 residues. From germline, CDR1 is SGHDT and CDR2 YYEEEE. CDR3 amino acids: CASSFRGTSFRTDTQYF. The CDR3 DNA reads TGTGCCAGCAGCTTTCGCGGGACTAGCTTTAGAACAGATACGCAGTATTTT.

The chain has TRBV5-1 and TRBJ2-5; 7 nucleotides agree with TRBD2. The CDR3 totals 15 residues. After removal of 2 bases from V and 4 bases from J, the junction contained 8 bases not matched to a gene. Germline V gives CDR1 SGHRS, CDR2 YFSETQ. CDR3 DNA sequence: TGCGCCAGCAGCTTCGGACCGGGGGGTAGAGAGACCCAGTACTTC. Its translation is CASSFGPGGRETQYF.

This chain connects TRBV4-2 to TRBJ2-3; tentatively, D is TRBD1 (5 bases). The germline V gene has CDR1 LGHNA and CDR2 YNFKEQ. Trimming stripped 4 bases from V and 4 bases from J, with 18 bases between. The CDR3 sequence is 16 residues long. The CDR3 spells CASSLTAGQPPDTQYF. As DNA, the CDR3 is TGTGCCAGCAGCCTCACCGCAGGGCAGCCCCCAGATACGCAGTATTTT.

This clone was seen just once. The chain joins TRBV5-1 to TRBJ1-1; D perhaps matches TRBD1 (5 bases). V lost 3 bases and J 1 base, leaving 7 bases between the germline ends. This CDR3 contains 13 residues. CDR1 is SGHRS, CDR2 YFSETQ, per germline. The DNA for the CDR3 is TGCGCCAGCAGCTCCCAGGGGAACACTGAAGCTTTCTTT. It is translated as CASSSQGNTEAFF.

The CDR3 is CASSLKGGPFYEQYF. For the CDR3, the DNA is TGTGCCAGCAGTTTAAAAGGGGGCCCTTTCTACGAGCAGTACTTC. The chain joins TRBV27 to TRBJ2-7, with 7 bases lining up with TRBD1. CDR1 is MNHEY and CDR2 is SMNVEV in the germline V gene (reference sequence). The J segment lost 3 bases and the V segment lost 2 bases, leaving 7 bases of the junction unmatched. This CDR3 is 15 amino acids long.

This clone occurred a few times. This sequence joins TRBV5-4 and TRBJ2-5; D ambiguous. This CDR3 region has 13 residues. Trimming took 4 bases from V and 4 from J, leaving 11 bases between them. CDR1 is SGHNT and CDR2 is YYREEE in the germline V gene (reference sequence). The CDR3, as DNA: TGTGCCAGCAGCCCCCGCTTGCGAGAGACCCAGTACTTC. Translated: CASSPRLRETQYF.

The CDR3 loop reads CASTPTGFNYGYTF. DNA for the CDR3: TGTGCCAGCACCCCGACAGGCTTTAACTATGGCTACACCTTC. V gene TRBV7-9 combines with J gene TRBJ1-2, with D tentatively TRBD1 (6 bases). In germline, CDR1 is SEHNR, CDR2 FQNEAQ (reference sequence). Deletions cut 7 bases from V and 1 base from J, with 13 bases between. The CDR3 has 14 residues.

The chain has TRBV5-4 and TRBJ2-5; TRBD1 is a possible D gene (6 bases). The CDR3 extends over 15 amino acids. The V end was cut by 4 bases, the J end by 4 bases, with 17 bases between. Germline V gives CDR1 SGHNT, CDR2 YYREEE (reference sequence). The CDR3 DNA follows: TGTGCCAGCAGCAATAGACAGGAACTCATAGAGACCCAGTACTTC. Its translation is CASSNRQELIETQYF.

CDR3 in DNA: TGTGCCAGCAGTCTGGGACATACCAAACCCCAGCATTTT. Translation: CASSLGHTKPQHF. The gene calls are TRBV27 and TRBJ1-5; D is perhaps TRBD1 (6 bases). V was cut by 5 bases and J by 10 bases, with 15 bases left in between. The CDR3 runs 13 residues. CDR1 is MNHEY, CDR2 SMNVEV, per germline (reference sequence).

The chain recombines TRBV5-1 with TRBJ2-5, with TRBD2 as a possible D gene (7 bases). This CDR3 has 14 amino acids. The germline V and J ends were trimmed by 2 bases and 5 bases, with 13 bases remaining between them. Germline CDR1 SGHRS, CDR2 YFSETQ. Here the CDR3 reads CASSFLAGAETQYF. CDR3 bases: TGCGCCAGCAGCTTCTTGGCGGGGGCGGAGACCCAGTACTTC.

The rearrangement joins TRBV4-3 to TRBJ2-1, with D perhaps TRBD2 (6 bases). Trimming cost V 3 bases and J 6 bases, with 18 bases left between them. This CDR3 spans 16 amino acids. The germline gives CDR1 LGHNA, CDR2 YSLEER. CDR3 sequence (DNA): TGCGCCAGCAGCCAGGACCCGGGACTCGGGGGCAATGAGCAGTTCTTC. It codes for CASSQDPGLGGNEQFF.

A remark on this clone: The missing conserved phenylalanine or tryptophan at the end of this CDR3 makes a read error likely. The J gene is TRBJ2-3, the V gene TRBV27; perhaps TRBD2 as D (5 bases). V was cut by 3 bases and J by 2 bases, with 12 bases left in between. CDR1 is MNHEY and CDR2 is SMNVEV in the germline V gene (reference sequence). There are 15 residues in the CDR3. The chain's CDR3 is CASSFSGVTTDTQYV. DNA of the CDR3: TGTGCCAGCAGTTTTTCCGGGGTGACCACAGATACGCAGTATGTT.

CDR3 in amino acids: CASWLEGQFTGELFF. The CDR3 region has the DNA TGCGCCAGCTGGCTTGAGGGACAATTCACCGGGGAGCTGTTTTTT. The rearrangement uses TRBV5-1 and TRBJ2-2, with D possibly being TRBD1 (6 bases). Trimming removed 7 bases from V and 4 bases from J, with 17 bases in between. This CDR3 spans 15 amino acids. Germline lookup yields CDR1 SGHRS and CDR2 YFSETQ.

The chain recombines TRBV6-6 with TRBJ2-1, with 11 bases lining up with TRBD2. With V trimmed by 3 bases and J by 7 bases, 5 bases remained unmatched. In germline, CDR1 is MNHNY, CDR2 SVGAGI (reference sequence). CDR3 length equals 15 residues. The CDR3 reads CASSYSGGAQNEQFF. CDR3 nucleotide sequence: TGTGCCAGCAGTTATAGCGGGGGGGCTCAAAATGAGCAGTTCTTC.

The rearrangement links TRBV4-3 to TRBJ1-2, with 9 bases that match TRBD1. The V gene's germline CDR1 is LGHNA and CDR2 YSLEER. The J segment lost 2 bases and the V segment lost 2 bases, leaving 9 bases of the junction unmatched. The CDR3 runs to 17 residues. CDR3 protein: CASSQLYSGQGNYGYTF. The DNA of the CDR3 is TGCGCCAGCAGCCAATTGTACTCAGGACAGGGGAACTATGGCTACACCTTC.

The chain joins TRBV27 to TRBJ1-2, with TRBD1 as a possible D gene (5 bases). Trimming pared 6 bases from V and 4 bases from J, leaving 12 bases between. The germline gives CDR1 MNHEY, CDR2 SMNVEV (reference sequence). CDR3 length: 13 amino acids. The CDR3 here is CASSSYDSYGYTF. CDR3 nucleotide sequence: TGTGCCAGCAGCTCTTATGACAGCTATGGCTACACCTTC.

The V and J genes are TRBV5-1 and TRBJ2-1; D is possibly TRBD2 (6 bases). Per germline, CDR1 SGHRS and CDR2 YFSETQ. CDR3 length: 15 amino acids. V lost 4 bases to trimming and J lost 4 bases, with 15 bases between them. The CDR3 DNA reads as TGCGCCAGCAGCCTCAACGCGGGGCCGTACAATGAGCAGTTCTTC. Translated, it gives CASSLNAGPYNEQFF. The variable domain in full, completed from reference TRBV5-1 and TRBJ2-1, reads KAGVTQTPRYLIKTRGQQVTLSCSPISGHRSVSWYQQTPGQGLQFLFEYFSETQRNKGNFPGRFSGRQFSNSRSEMNVSTLELGDSALYLCASSLNAGPYNEQFFGPGTRLTVL.

The J gene is TRBJ2-7, the V gene TRBV7-9; maybe TRBD1 (6 bases). Germline V gene sequence: CDR1 SEHNR, CDR2 FQNEAQ (reference sequence). There are 12 residues in the CDR3. Between the trimmed V and J ends, which lost 1 base and 7 bases, there was a span of 8 bases. The CDR3 is CASSLGGREQYF. Here the CDR3 DNA reads TGTGCCAGCAGCTTAGGGGGGCGGGAGCAGTACTTC. Together with reference TRBV7-9 and TRBJ2-7, the CDR3 gives the full variable domain: DTGVSQNPRHKITKRGQNVTFRCDPISEHNRLYWYRQTLGQGPEFLTYFQNEAQLEKSRLLSDRFSAERPKGSFSTLEIQRTEQGDSAMYLCASSLGGREQYFGPGTRLTVT.

The chain employs TRBV7-8 and TRBJ2-7; D uncertain. V lost 3 bases and J lost 2, with 5 bases in between. The CDR3 loop spans 12 amino acids. Germline V gives CDR1 SGHVS, CDR2 FQNEAQ. CDR3 region: CASSFGPYEQYF. The CDR3 region has the DNA TGTGCCAGCAGCTTCGGTCCCTACGAGCAGTACTTC.